This TCR beta chain was documented in a study of cytomegalovirus exposure and HLA in healthy donors. General observations from the study: Common viral pathogens seemed, in a later analysis, to connect with several of the most significant clusters.

Comments on this clone: The antigen remains unidentified. One end of the junction varies from germline; a read error may be responsible.

PCR employed 60 Vbeta and 13 Jbeta primers. The data were produced by immunoSEQ multiplex PCR, yet TCRdb's version contains in-frame clones alone and is incomplete. The sample has some 87,000 clones, 65% to 80% seen once. Material for sequencing was PBMCs. The sequence derives from a woman between 50 and 59 years old in good health and CMV-seropositive.

The CDR3 protein is CSSSSSNTEAFF. CDR3 nucleotide sequence: TGTTCCAGCAGCTCATCAAACACTGAAGCTTTCTTT. The chain uses TRBV7-9 and TRBJ1-1; no clear D gene. Per germline, CDR1 SEHNR and CDR2 FQNEAQ (reference sequence). The CDR3 consists of 12 residues.